This T cell receptor beta chain was identified during a study of blood T cell repertoires in COVID-19. Study-wide background: Sample material is recorded as cDNA or gDNA derived from T cells, B-cell-depleted T cells, or PBMCs.

This CDR3 region has 13 residues. Trimming removed 6 bases from V and 4 bases from J; junction bases left unmatched: 3. Germline V CDR1 and CDR2: KGHSH, LQKENI. The table came from immunoSEQ multiplex PCR; TCRdb's copy has only in-frame clones and leaves some out. This table holds some 210,000 clones, roughly 90% found once. The clonotype comes from a man in his 60s who had recovered from COVID-19. The chain is built from TRBV18 and TRBJ1-1; 9 bases map to TRBD1. Sequenced: peripheral blood. DNA for the CDR3: TGTGCCAGCTCGGGGGGACAGGGCACTGAAGCTTTCTTT. Its protein product is CASSGGQGTEAFF.